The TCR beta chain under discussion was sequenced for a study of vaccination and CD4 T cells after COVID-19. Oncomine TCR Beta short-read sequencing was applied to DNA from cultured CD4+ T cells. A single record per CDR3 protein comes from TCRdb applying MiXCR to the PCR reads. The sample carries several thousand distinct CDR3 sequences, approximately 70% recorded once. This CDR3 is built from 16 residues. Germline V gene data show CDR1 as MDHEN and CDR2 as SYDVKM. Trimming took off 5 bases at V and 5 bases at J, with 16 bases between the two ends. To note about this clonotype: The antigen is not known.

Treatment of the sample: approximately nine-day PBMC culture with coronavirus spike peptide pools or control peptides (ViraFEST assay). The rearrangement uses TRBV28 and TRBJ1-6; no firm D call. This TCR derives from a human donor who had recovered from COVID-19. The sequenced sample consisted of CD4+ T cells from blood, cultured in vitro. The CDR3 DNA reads TGTGCCAGCAGTAGGTGGCGGCAGGCCAATAATTCACCCCTCCACTTT. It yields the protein CASSRWRQANNSPLHF.